These 29 T cell receptor beta chains came from one sample sequenced in a study of CD8+ T cells in alopecia areata. TCR sequencing used cDNA made by reverse transcription of extracted RNA. Sequencing was performed with immunoSEQ multiplex PCR; in TCRdb, only in-frame clones are kept and a portion is missing. The repertoire has 250,000 or so clones, roughly two thirds of them found once; the top ten carry around 1.2%. Sequencing used CD4+ T cells sorted from blood, obtained at week 0. The receptors derive from a human donor with alopecia areata.

This clone has ten or more counts. The V gene is TRBV5-5, the J gene TRBJ2-5; 7 bases line up with TRBD1. The germline V gene encodes CDR1 SGHKS and CDR2 YYEKEE (reference sequence). The CDR3 has 17 residues. V shed 5 bases and J 5 bases; nucleotides not matched to a gene: 18. CDR3 coding DNA: TGTGCCAGCAGACCCACCGACAGGGACGATCGGAGGGAGACCCAGTACTTC. The encoded protein is CASRPTDRDDRRETQYF.

The V and J genes are TRBV29-1 and TRBJ2-7, with TRBD1 identical over 11 bases. Germline-derived CDR1 and CDR2 are SQVTM and ANQGSEA. The CDR3 totals 14 residues. J was trimmed by 0 bases and V by 6 bases; bases with no gene match: 4. The CDR3 reads CSVRGTGGSYEQYF. The CDR3 DNA reads TGCAGCGTGCGCGGGACAGGGGGCTCCTACGAGCAGTACTTC.

V and J are TRBV5-1 and TRBJ1-2; 7 nucleotides agree with TRBD1. Germline CDR1 and CDR2: SGHRS and YFSETQ. This CDR3 spans 16 amino acids. The junction had 16 bases not matched to a gene; V was cut back by 1 base and J by 10 bases. CDR3: CASSLCVGGSCVDYTF. The CDR3 DNA sequence: TGCGCCAGCAGCTTGTGTGTAGGGGGCAGTTGTGTGGACTACACCTTC.

Turning to this clone: Its ends do not fully match the called genes, so a read error is possible. This rearrangement joins TRBV27 to TRBJ2-7, with 7 bases aligning to TRBD1. Germline CDR1 and CDR2: MNHEY and SMNVEV (reference sequence). This CDR3 spans 11 amino acids. The CDR3 nucleotides are TGTGCCAGCAGCCTAGGGGACAGTACTGGATTC. This sequence encodes CASSLGDSTGF.

This sequence joins TRBV30 and TRBJ1-1; tentatively, D is TRBD1 (5 bases). The CDR3 covers 15 residues. Trimming pared 3 bases from V and 2 bases from J, leaving 16 bases between. Germline loops: CDR1 GTSNPN, CDR2 SVGIG (reference sequence). The CDR3 sequence: CAWREAGGKNTEAFF. For the CDR3, the DNA is TGTGCCTGGAGGGAGGCCGGGGGAAAAAACACTGAAGCTTTCTTT.

The chain employs TRBV11-2 and TRBJ2-5; D perhaps matches TRBD2 (5 bases). CDR1 is SGHAT, CDR2 FQNNGV, per germline. The V and J ends lost 2 bases and 5 bases respectively, with 21 bases between them. This CDR3 is built from 17 residues. The CDR3 coding sequence is TGTGCCAGCAGCTTATTTAGTAGGACTGGGTCCGGGGAGACCCAGTACTTC. Amino acids: CASSLFSRTGSGETQYF. Combining the CDR3 with reference TRBV11-2 and TRBJ2-5 gives the whole variable domain EAGVAQSPRYKIIEKRQSVAFWCNPISGHATLYWYQQILGQGPKLLIQFQNNGVVDDSQLPKDRFSAERLKGVDSTLKIQPAKLEDSAVYLCASSLFSRTGSGETQYFGPGTRLLVL.

V usage is TRBV25-1 and J usage is TRBJ2-1; 9 bases line up with TRBD2. The CDR3 runs 14 residues. Unmatched junction bases numbered 6, after V lost 4 bases and J lost 8 bases. The germline V gene encodes CDR1 MGHDK and CDR2 SYGVNS. CDR3 amino acids: CASSGGGGVDEQFF. The CDR3 coding sequence is TGTGCCAGCAGTGGCGGGGGGGGAGTGGATGAGCAGTTCTTC.

The chain links TRBV5-4 to TRBJ2-5; D ambiguous. CDR1 is SGHNT and CDR2 is YYREEE in the germline V gene (reference sequence). The V gene lost 1 base and the J gene lost 5 bases, with 6 bases spanning the gap. This CDR3 comprises 12 residues. The CDR3: CASSLTVETQYF. The CDR3 DNA follows: TGTGCCAGCAGCTTGACTGTGGAGACCCAGTACTTC.

The rearrangement uses TRBV4-1 and TRBJ1-6; D is possibly TRBD1 (5 bases). The CDR3 runs 13 residues. Germline V CDR1 and CDR2: MGHRA, YSYEKL. V lost 4 bases and J 10 bases, leaving 11 bases between the germline ends. This CDR3 is CASSRPGQSPLHF. The CDR3 DNA reads as TGCGCCAGCAGCCGCCCGGGGCAGTCACCCCTCCACTTT.

The chain uses TRBV10-2 and TRBJ2-3; D is perhaps TRBD2 (5 bases). Per germline, CDR1 WSHSY and CDR2 SAAADI. V was cut by 0 bases and J by 0 bases, with 13 bases left in between. The CDR3 length is 17 residues. CDR3 DNA: TGCGCCAGCAGTGAGTCTTGGCGGGTAGCTAGCACAGATACGCAGTATTTT. Translated, it gives CASSESWRVASTDTQYF.

This clone was seen more than once but under ten times. The chain recombines TRBV5-5 with TRBJ2-6; D is uncertain. V gave up 0 bases and J gave up 2 bases, with 6 bases separating them. This CDR3 region has 15 residues. Germline V gene lookup returns CDR1 SGHKS and CDR2 YYEKEE (reference sequence). The CDR3 nucleotides read TGTGCCAGCAGCTTGGTGGGTACTGGGGCCAACGTCCTGACTTTC. This sequence encodes CASSLVGTGANVLTF.

The chain combines TRBV11-3 with TRBJ2-2; 8 nucleotides agree with TRBD1. V shed 5 bases, J shed 5 bases, and the junction held 10 bases outside the gene matches. CDR1 is SGHNT and CDR2 is YENEEA in the germline V gene. CDR3 size: 16 residues. CDR3 in DNA: TGTGCCAGCAGCCCCGGATCACAGGGGGGAACCGGGGAGCTGTTTTTT. This gives the protein CASSPGSQGGTGELFF. Variable domain in full (rest from reference TRBV11-3 and TRBJ2-2): EAGVVQSPRYKIIEKKQPVAFWCNPISGHNTLYWYLQNLGQGPELLIRYENEEAVDDSQLPKDRFSAERLKGVDSTLKIQPAELGDSAVYLCASSPGSQGGTGELFFGEGSRLTVL.

This chain uses TRBV19 with TRBJ2-7, with a weak D call TRBD1 (6 bases). Looked up from germline, CDR1 is LNHDA and CDR2 is SQIVND (reference sequence). CDR3 size: 14 residues. The V gene lost 7 bases and the J gene lost 2 bases, with 15 bases spanning the gap. The CDR3 sequence is CASNPGQNAYEQYF. In DNA, the CDR3 is TGTGCCAGTAACCCCGGACAGAATGCCTACGAGCAGTACTTC.

The chain recombines TRBV5-1 with TRBJ2-2; D is ambiguous. The CDR3 is made up of 13 amino acids. Germline values: CDR1 SGHRS, CDR2 YFSETQ. The V and J ends lost 0 bases and 5 bases respectively, with 5 bases between them. CDR3 bases: TGCGCCAGCAGCTTGGTAGGAACCGGGGAGCTGTTTTTT. It is translated as CASSLVGTGELFF.

This clone was detected only once. The chain uses TRBV6-5 and TRBJ1-2; the D is unclear. This CDR3 comprises 13 residues. V lost 8 bases to trimming and J lost 6 bases, with 16 bases between them. Germline-derived CDR1 and CDR2 are MNHEY and SVGAGI. CDR3 in amino acids: CASSRSQWDGYTF. CDR3 DNA sequence: TGTGCCAGCTCAAGGTCGCAGTGGGATGGCTACACCTTC.

The chain uses TRBV5-6 and TRBJ2-6; D is ambiguous. This CDR3 comprises 13 residues. Trimming took 1 base from V and 2 from J, leaving 1 base between them. Looked up from germline, CDR1 is SGHDT and CDR2 is YYEEEE. In DNA, the CDR3 is TGTGCCAGCAGCTTGCCTGGGGCCAACGTCCTGACTTTC. Amino acid sequence: CASSLPGANVLTF.

This clone was seen more than once but under ten times. The chain is built from TRBV4-2 and TRBJ1-2; 7 bases fit TRBD1. The germline CDR1 and CDR2 sequences are LGHNA and YNFKEQ. With 1 base clipped from V and 3 bases from J, the junction kept 14 bases outside the gene matches. The CDR3 runs to 18 residues. CDR3 sequence reads: CASSQVLGGGGQDYGYTF. CDR3 sequence (DNA): TGTGCCAGCAGCCAAGTACTAGGGGGCGGCGGCCAGGACTATGGCTACACCTTC.

The chain recombines TRBV15 with TRBJ2-5; a weak D match, TRBD1 (6 bases). CDR1 is LNHNV and CDR2 is YYDKDF in the germline V gene (reference sequence). The CDR3 contains 16 residues. V was pared by 4 bases and J by 4 bases, with 19 bases between. The DNA of the CDR3 is TGTGCCACCAGCACGGCAGGGGTTGGAACCAGAGAGACCCAGTACTTC. This sequence encodes CATSTAGVGTRETQYF.

The rearrangement joins TRBV27 to TRBJ2-7; 10 bases agree with TRBD2. With V trimmed by 5 bases and J by 3 bases, 4 bases remained unmatched. The length of the CDR3 is 14 residues. The V gene's germline CDR1 is MNHEY and CDR2 SMNVEV (reference sequence). The CDR3 DNA is TGTGCCAGCAGTCTACTAGCGGGGTTCTACGAGCAGTACTTC. Translating gives CASSLLAGFYEQYF.

V gene TRBV30 combines with J gene TRBJ2-1; no clear D gene. The CDR3 is 13 amino acids. Between the trimmed V and J ends, which lost 1 base and 4 bases, there was a span of 8 bases. In germline, CDR1 is GTSNPN, CDR2 SVGIG (reference sequence). This CDR3 is CAWSGDGYNEQFF. The DNA for the CDR3 is TGTGCCTGGAGTGGAGACGGATACAATGAGCAGTTCTTC.

This clone occurred once. The V and J genes are TRBV30 and TRBJ2-1, with 8 bases matching TRBD2. The CDR3 is 13 amino acids. The V segment lost 6 bases and the J segment 5 bases; nucleotides outside the gene matches: 6. Germline CDR1 reads GTSNPN; CDR2 reads SVGIG (reference sequence). As DNA, the CDR3 is TGTGCCTGCCGGCGGGGGGAAAACAATGAGCAGTTCTTC. Translation gives CACRRGENNEQFF. The variable domain in full, with the rest retrieved from reference TRBV30 and TRBJ2-1, is SQTIHQWPATLVQPVGSPLSLECTVEGTSNPNLYWYRQAAGRGLQLLFYSVGIGQISSEVPQNLSASRPQDRQFILSSKKLLLSDSGFYLCACRRGENNEQFFGPGTRLTVL.

This chain connects TRBV29-1 to TRBJ2-7; no firm D call. In germline, CDR1 is SQVTM, CDR2 ANQGSEA. The V and J ends lost 3 bases and 7 bases respectively, with 13 bases between them. This CDR3 has 12 amino acids. The CDR3 nucleotides read TGCAGCGTTGAGATCCAGCCTGAGGAGCAGTACTTC. It encodes CSVEIQPEEQYF.

The V call is TRBV5-6, the J call TRBJ2-1; 8 bases line up with TRBD1. The CDR3 spans 14 residues. Germline V gene sequence: CDR1 SGHDT, CDR2 YYEEEE. Trimming removed 4 bases from V and 10 bases from J; junction bases left unmatched: 10. In DNA, the CDR3 is TGTGCCAGCAGCCAGGGGGCCCGATCGGCGGAGCAGTTCTTC. Translating it yields CASSQGARSAEQFF.

The rearrangement joins TRBV5-1 to TRBJ2-1; 12 bases are shared with TRBD2. The junction had 8 bases not matched to a gene; V was cut back by 4 bases and J by 9 bases. From germline, CDR1 is SGHRS and CDR2 YFSETQ. The CDR3 contains 15 residues. The CDR3 sequence: CASSVTSGGTPEQFF. DNA for the CDR3: TGCGCCAGCAGCGTGACTAGCGGGGGAACCCCTGAGCAGTTCTTC.

The rearrangement uses TRBV15 and TRBJ2-1, with a tentative D call TRBD2 (6 bases). V was cut by 3 bases and J by 12 bases, with 12 bases left in between. The CDR3 length is 12 residues. CDR1 is LNHNV and CDR2 is YYDKDF in the germline V gene (reference sequence). The CDR3 here is CATSSARRGQFF. DNA of the CDR3: TGTGCCACCAGCAGTGCACGGAGGGGGCAGTTCTTC. The variable domain in full, completed from reference TRBV15 and TRBJ2-1, reads DAMVIQNPRYQVTQFGKPVTLSCSQTLNHNVMYWYQQKSSQAPKLLFHYYDKDFNNEADTPDNFQSRRPNTSFCFLDIRSPGLGDTAMYLCATSSARRGQFFGPGTRLTVL.

This clone has only a few counts. V and J are TRBV29-1 and TRBJ2-7, with 7 bases that match TRBD1. The V gene end was trimmed by 2 bases and the J gene end by 4 bases; junction bases not matched to a gene: 5. CDR3 size: 13 residues. Germline V CDR1 and CDR2: SQVTM, ANQGSEA. The CDR3 region has the DNA TGCAGCGTTGAAAAGGTCAGGGGGTACGAGCAGTACTTC. Protein sequence: CSVEKVRGYEQYF.

This sequence joins TRBV7-9 and TRBJ2-7, with unresolved D. Germline V CDR1 and CDR2: SEHNR, FQNEAQ (reference sequence). This CDR3 contains 13 residues. V dropped 8 bases and J dropped 8 bases, with 19 bases sitting between them. The CDR3 nucleotides read TGTGCCAGCGGTTCCCAATCAGGTATCAAGCAGTACTTC. It encodes CASGSQSGIKQYF.

This clone was seen just once. The genes are TRBV6-6 and TRBJ1-1; TRBD1 agrees at 8 bases. CDR1 and CDR2 from the germline V gene are MNHNY and SVGAGI (reference sequence). This CDR3 contains 12 residues. Trimming at V came to 10 bases and at J to 4 bases, leaving 5 bases not matched to a gene. CDR3 protein: CATDRAATEAFF. CDR3 coding DNA: TGTGCCACGGACAGGGCGGCCACTGAAGCTTTCTTT.

This sequence joins TRBV30 and TRBJ1-2, with 10 positions matching TRBD1. Germline lookup yields CDR1 GTSNPN and CDR2 SVGIG (reference sequence). The length of the CDR3 is 13 residues. With 8 bases clipped from V and 4 bases from J, the junction kept 7 bases outside the gene matches. Written as DNA, the CDR3 is TGTGCCCGGGCCCGGGACAGGGGCTATGGCTACACCTTC. This codes for CARARDRGYGYTF.